This TCR beta chain stems from a study of T-cell memory formation after mild COVID-19. General observations from the study: Whether second-wave clones peaking at day 37 were SARS-CoV-2 specific went unconfirmed. CD4+ contracting clones were mainly CM and EM; CD8+ ones, EMRA. Cross-reactive memory appears to have joined, as suggested by some responding clones showing up in pre-infection memory.

CDR1 is MDHEN and CDR2 is SYDVKM in the germline V gene. The CDR3 is made up of 18 amino acids. Trimming at V came to 5 bases and at J to 4 bases, leaving 16 bases not matched to a gene. This clonotype was seen at least ten times. Its antigen is undetermined. Amplification by 5'RACE using constant-segment primers produced TCR alpha and TCR beta cDNA libraries that carried sample barcodes and UMIs. In TCRdb, the 5' RACE reads were re-called with MiXCR into one record per CDR3 protein. Of some 180,000 distinct CDR3 sequences in the sample, approximately 17% were seen once. The origin of this receptor is a man between 18 and 35 years old who had mild COVID-19 (a few samples of this study predate the infection). Cell type and time point are not known. What was sequenced was PBMCs or a T cell subset sorted from them (not recorded which). The chain employs TRBV28 and TRBJ1-3, with 8 bases matching TRBD1. The CDR3 loop reads CASSPSGQGANIGNTIYF. The DNA for the CDR3 is TGTGCCAGCAGTCCGTCGGGGCAGGGGGCGAATATCGGAAACACCATATATTTT.